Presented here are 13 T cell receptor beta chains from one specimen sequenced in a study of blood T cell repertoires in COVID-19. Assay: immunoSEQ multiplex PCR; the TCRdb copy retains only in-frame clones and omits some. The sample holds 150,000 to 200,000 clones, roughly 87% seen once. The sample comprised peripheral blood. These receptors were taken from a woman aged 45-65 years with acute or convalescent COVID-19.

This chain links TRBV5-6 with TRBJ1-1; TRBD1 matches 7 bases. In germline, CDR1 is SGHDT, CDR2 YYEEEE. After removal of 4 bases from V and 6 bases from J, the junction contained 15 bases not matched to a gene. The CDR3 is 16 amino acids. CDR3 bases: TGTGCCAGCAGCAGGCGGTCCTCAGGGGGGCGGGCTGAAGCTTTCTTT. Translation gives CASSRRSSGGRAEAFF.

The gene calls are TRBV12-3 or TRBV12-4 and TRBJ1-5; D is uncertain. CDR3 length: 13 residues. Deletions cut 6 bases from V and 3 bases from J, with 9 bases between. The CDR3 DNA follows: TGTGCCAGCAGCGACACCCCCAATCAGCCCCAGCATTTT. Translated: CASSDTPNQPQHF.

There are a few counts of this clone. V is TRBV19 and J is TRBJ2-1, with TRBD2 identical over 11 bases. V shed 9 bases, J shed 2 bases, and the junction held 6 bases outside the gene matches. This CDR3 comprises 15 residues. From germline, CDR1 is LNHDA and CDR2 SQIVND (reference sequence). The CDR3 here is CASQTSGTTYNEQFF. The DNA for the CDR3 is TGTGCCAGCCAGACTAGCGGGACAACCTACAATGAGCAGTTCTTC.

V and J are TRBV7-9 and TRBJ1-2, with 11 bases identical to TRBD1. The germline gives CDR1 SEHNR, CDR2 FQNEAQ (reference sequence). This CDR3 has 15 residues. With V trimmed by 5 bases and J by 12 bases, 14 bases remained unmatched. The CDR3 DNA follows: TGTGCCAGCAGCCAAGGCACCCGAGGACAGGGGGCCCACACCTTC. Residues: CASSQGTRGQGAHTF.

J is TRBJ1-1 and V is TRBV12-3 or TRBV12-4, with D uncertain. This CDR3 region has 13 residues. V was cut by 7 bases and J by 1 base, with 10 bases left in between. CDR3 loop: CASTKSGNTEAFF. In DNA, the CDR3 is TGTGCCAGCACCAAATCAGGGAACACTGAAGCTTTCTTT.

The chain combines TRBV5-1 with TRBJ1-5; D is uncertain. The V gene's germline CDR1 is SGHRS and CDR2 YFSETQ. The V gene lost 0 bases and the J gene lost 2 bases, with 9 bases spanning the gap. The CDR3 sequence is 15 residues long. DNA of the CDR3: TGCGCCAGCAGCTTGGACGGGAACCGCAATCAGCCCCAGCATTTT. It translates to CASSLDGNRNQPQHF.

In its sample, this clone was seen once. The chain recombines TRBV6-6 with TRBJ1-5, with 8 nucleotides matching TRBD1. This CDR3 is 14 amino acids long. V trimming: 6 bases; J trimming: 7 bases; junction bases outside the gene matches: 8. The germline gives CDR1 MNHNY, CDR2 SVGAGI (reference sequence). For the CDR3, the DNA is TGTGCCAGCAGCCTCGGACAGGGTAGGCAGCCCCAGCATTTT. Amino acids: CASSLGQGRQPQHF.

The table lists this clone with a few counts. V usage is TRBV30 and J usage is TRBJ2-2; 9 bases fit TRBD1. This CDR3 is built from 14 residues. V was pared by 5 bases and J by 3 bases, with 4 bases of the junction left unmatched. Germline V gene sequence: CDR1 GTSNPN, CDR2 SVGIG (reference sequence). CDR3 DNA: TGTGCCTGGGGGGGACAGGGTGACACCGGGGAGCTGTTTTTT. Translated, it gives CAWGGQGDTGELFF.

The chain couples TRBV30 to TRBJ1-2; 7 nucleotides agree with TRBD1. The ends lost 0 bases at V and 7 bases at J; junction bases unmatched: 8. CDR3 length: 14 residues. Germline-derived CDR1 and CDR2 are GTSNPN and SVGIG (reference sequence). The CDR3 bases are TGTGCCTGGAGTGTAGGACAGGCAGGGTCTGGCTACACCTTC. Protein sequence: CAWSVGQAGSGYTF.

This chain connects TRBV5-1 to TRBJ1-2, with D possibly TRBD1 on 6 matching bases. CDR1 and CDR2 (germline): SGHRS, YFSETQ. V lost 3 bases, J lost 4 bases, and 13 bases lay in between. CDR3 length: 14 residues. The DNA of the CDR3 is TGCGCCAGCAGCTGGGACATGCAGACCTATGGCTACACCTTC. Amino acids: CASSWDMQTYGYTF.

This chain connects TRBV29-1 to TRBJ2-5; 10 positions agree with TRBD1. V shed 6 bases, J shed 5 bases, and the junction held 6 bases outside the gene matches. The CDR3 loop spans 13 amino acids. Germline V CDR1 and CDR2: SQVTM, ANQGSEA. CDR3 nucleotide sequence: TGCAGCGTGGCCGGGACAGGGGAGGAGACCCAGTACTTC. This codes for CSVAGTGEETQYF.

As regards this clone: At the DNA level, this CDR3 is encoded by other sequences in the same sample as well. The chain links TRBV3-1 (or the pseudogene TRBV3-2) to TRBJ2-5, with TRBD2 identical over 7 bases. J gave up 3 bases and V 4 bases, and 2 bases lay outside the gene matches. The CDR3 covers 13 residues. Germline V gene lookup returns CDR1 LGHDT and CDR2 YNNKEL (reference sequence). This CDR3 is CASSLSGKETQYF. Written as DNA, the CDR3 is TGTGCCAGCAGCCTAAGCGGGAAAGAGACCCAGTACTTC.

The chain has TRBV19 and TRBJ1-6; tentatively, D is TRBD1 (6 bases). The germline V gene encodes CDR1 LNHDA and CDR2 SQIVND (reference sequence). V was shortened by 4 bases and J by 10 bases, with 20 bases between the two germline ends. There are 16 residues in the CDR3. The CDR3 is CASSSRIGAGDSPLHF. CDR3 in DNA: TGTGCCAGTAGTAGCCGAATTGGGGCAGGGGACTCACCCCTCCACTTT. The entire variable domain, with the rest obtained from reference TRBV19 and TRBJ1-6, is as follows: DGGITQSPKYLFRKEGQNVTLSCEQNLNHDAMYWYRQDPGQGLRLIYYSQIVNDFQKGDIAEGYSVSREKKESFPLTVTSAQKNPTAFYLCASSSRIGAGDSPLHFGNGTRLTVT.